One and the same sample provided the 28 T cell receptor beta chains below, sequenced in a study of blood T cell repertoires in COVID-19. The method was immunoSEQ multiplex PCR; TCRdb's version includes in-frame clones alone and lacks a portion of them. The sample has 150,000 or so clones; around 88% are singletons. Sequencing was performed on peripheral blood. These receptors all stem from a man aged 55 to 69 with COVID-19, enrolled during active disease.

V usage is TRBV5-1 and J usage is TRBJ2-1, with 11 bases fitting TRBD2. Losses at the gene ends were 2 bases for V and 8 bases for J; bases not matched to a gene: 6. The CDR3 is 15 amino acids. CDR1 SGHRS and CDR2 YFSETQ come from the germline V gene. The CDR3 DNA reads TGCGCCAGCAGCTTTATTAGCGGGGGGGTTGATGAGCAGTTCTTC. Protein: CASSFISGGVDEQFF.

This sequence joins TRBV9 and TRBJ1-1; 9 positions match TRBD1. Unmatched junction bases numbered 13, after V lost 4 bases and J lost 6 bases. The germline V gene has CDR1 SGDLS and CDR2 YYNGEE. This CDR3 is 16 amino acids long. The chain's CDR3 is CASSPRPRQGEAEAFF. The CDR3 coding sequence is TGTGCCAGCAGCCCTCGTCCCCGACAGGGGGAAGCTGAAGCTTTCTTT.

A note on this clone: Different DNA sequences within this sample yield the same CDR3. V and J are TRBV5-6 and TRBJ2-2; no firm D call. Germline loops: CDR1 SGHDT, CDR2 YYEEEE. This CDR3 contains 13 residues. V lost 0 bases, J lost 6 bases, and 6 bases lay in between. CDR3 region: CASSLAGPGELFF. The CDR3 region has the DNA TGTGCCAGCAGCTTGGCTGGCCCCGGGGAGCTGTTTTTT.

The J gene is TRBJ2-1, the V gene TRBV5-6; 7 bases are shared with TRBD1. V shed 4 bases, J shed 2 bases, and the junction held 6 bases outside the gene matches. Germline CDR1 reads SGHDT; CDR2 reads YYEEEE. This CDR3 is 15 amino acids long. CDR3 DNA: TGTGCCAGCAGCAGGCGACAGGGACCCTACAATGAGCAGTTCTTC. Translated: CASSRRQGPYNEQFF.

The genes are TRBV4-2 and TRBJ1-2; no firm D call. CDR3 length: 16 residues. Trimming pared 0 bases from V and 0 bases from J, leaving 11 bases between. Looked up from germline, CDR1 is LGHNA and CDR2 is YNFKEQ. The CDR3: CASSQDNKLTNYGYTF. DNA of the CDR3: TGTGCCAGCAGCCAAGATAATAAACTCACTAACTATGGCTACACCTTC.

This chain joins TRBV5-6 and TRBJ1-4; the match to TRBD1 covers 7 bases. The V and J ends lost 3 bases and 3 bases, in that order; junction bases with no gene match: 5. The CDR3 loop spans 15 amino acids. Germline values: CDR1 SGHDT, CDR2 YYEEEE. CDR3 amino acids: CASSYRTGANEKLFF. The CDR3 DNA sequence: TGTGCCAGCAGCTACCGGACAGGCGCTAATGAAAAACTGTTTTTT.

V and J are TRBV2 and TRBJ2-5, with a possible D match to TRBD1 (5 bases). The CDR3 has 13 residues. Per the germline V gene, CDR1 is SNHLY and CDR2 is FYNNEI. Trimming took off 4 bases at V and 2 bases at J, with 8 bases between the two ends. CDR3 protein: CASSATEQETQYF. The CDR3 bases are TGTGCCAGCAGTGCGACAGAACAAGAGACCCAGTACTTC.

This chain connects TRBV5-1 to TRBJ1-6, with no clear D. The V gene lost 0 bases and the J gene lost 8 bases, with 9 bases spanning the gap. Per the germline V gene, CDR1 is SGHRS and CDR2 is YFSETQ. The CDR3 spans 14 residues. The chain's CDR3 is CASSLVTGDSPLHF. In nucleotides, the CDR3 is TGCGCCAGCAGCTTGGTTACGGGAGATTCACCCCTCCACTTT.

The V gene is TRBV5-5, the J gene TRBJ2-7; D not certain. V dropped 4 bases and J dropped 6 bases, with 8 bases sitting between them. The V gene's germline CDR1 is SGHKS and CDR2 YYEKEE (reference sequence). The CDR3 has 11 residues. The CDR3 nucleotides read TGTGCCAGCAGCCCTAACCGCGAGCAGTACTTC. It is translated as CASSPNREQYF.

This rearrangement joins TRBV27 to TRBJ1-2, with TRBD1 matching over 8 bases. Germline lookup yields CDR1 MNHEY and CDR2 SMNVEV (reference sequence). The junction had 13 bases not matched to a gene; V was cut back by 0 bases and J by 4 bases. This CDR3 is 18 amino acids long. The CDR3 region has the DNA TGTGCCAGCAGTTTATCAATAACTCGTTGGACAGGGCCCTATGGCTACACCTTC. Translation gives CASSLSITRWTGPYGYTF.

The chain links TRBV7-9 to TRBJ2-5, with 8 nucleotides matching TRBD2. Germline-derived CDR1 and CDR2 are SEHNR and FQNEAQ (reference sequence). V was pared by 5 bases and J by 5 bases, with 7 bases of the junction left unmatched. This CDR3 is built from 14 residues. The CDR3 loop is CASSLGLASETQYF. The CDR3 DNA reads as TGTGCCAGCAGCCTCGGACTAGCCTCGGAGACCCAGTACTTC.

This sequence joins TRBV2 and TRBJ1-6, with D unresolved. V was clipped by 3 bases and J by 2 bases, with 8 bases between them. CDR3 size: 15 residues. Germline values: CDR1 SNHLY, CDR2 FYNNEI. The CDR3 here is CASSDSSAYNSPLHF. The CDR3 DNA sequence: TGTGCCAGCAGTGATAGCTCGGCCTATAATTCACCCCTCCACTTT.

The chain recombines TRBV4-2 with TRBJ1-5; the D is unclear. V was trimmed by 1 base and J by 0 bases, leaving 4 bases between them. There are 14 residues in the CDR3. Germline assignment: CDR1 LGHNA and CDR2 YNFKEQ. The CDR3 nucleotides read TGTGCCAGCAGCCAAGGAGATAGCAATCAGCCCCAGCATTTT. It translates to CASSQGDSNQPQHF.

The chain has TRBV7-9 and TRBJ2-2; D is perhaps TRBD1 (6 bases). Germline V gene data show CDR1 as SEHNR and CDR2 as FQNEAQ (reference sequence). The CDR3 length is 16 residues. V was clipped by 5 bases and J by 4 bases, with 17 bases between them. CDR3 nucleotide sequence: TGTGCCAGCAGCGACCACAGGGCCGAGGGCACCGGGGAGCTGTTTTTT. Translated, it gives CASSDHRAEGTGELFF.

The J gene is TRBJ1-2, the V gene TRBV27, with D perhaps matching TRBD1 (5 bases). This CDR3 is built from 17 residues. V gave up 7 bases and J gave up 0 bases, with 21 bases separating them. Germline CDR1 reads MNHEY; CDR2 reads SMNVEV (reference sequence). The CDR3, as DNA: TGTGCCAGCAAAGCCCCGATGGGGCCCCGCTCTAACTATGGCTACACCTTC. Translating it yields CASKAPMGPRSNYGYTF.

DNA of the CDR3: TGTGCCAGCAGAATAGCGGGGGGGTCCCATGAGCAGTTCTTC. Protein product: CASRIAGGSHEQFF. The chain combines TRBV2 with TRBJ2-1, with 11 bases lining up with TRBD2. The CDR3 extends over 14 amino acids. Germline CDR1 is SNHLY and CDR2 is FYNNEI. Trimming cost V 6 bases and J 8 bases; bases outside gene matches: 6.

The chain carries TRBV15 and TRBJ1-2; tentative D call: TRBD1 (6 bases). Trimming took 4 bases from V and 4 from J, leaving 16 bases between them. CDR1 is LNHNV and CDR2 is YYDKDF in the germline V gene (reference sequence). The CDR3 extends over 15 amino acids. This chain's CDR3 is CATSKDRTGGYGYTF. The CDR3 DNA sequence: TGTGCCACCAGCAAAGACAGGACCGGGGGCTATGGCTACACCTTC.

Written as DNA, the CDR3 is TGTGCCAGTAGTATCTATACGGGTAATTCACCCCTCCACTTT. This codes for CASSIYTGNSPLHF. The chain links TRBV19 to TRBJ1-6, with D uncertain. V lost 3 bases and J lost 6, with 9 bases in between. The germline V gene has CDR1 LNHDA and CDR2 SQIVND (reference sequence). This CDR3 region has 14 residues.

The CDR3 nucleotides are TGTGCCAGCAGCCCCGGGACTTTCCAAGAGACCCAGTACTTC. Amino acids: CASSPGTFQETQYF. The chain couples TRBV7-2 to TRBJ2-5; a weak D match, TRBD2 (6 bases). Trimming removed 5 bases at V and 1 base at J, with 11 bases between. The CDR3 contains 14 residues. Looked up from germline, CDR1 is SGHTA and CDR2 is FQGNSA.

This chain links TRBV7-2 with TRBJ1-2, with 10 bases that match TRBD1. The CDR3 is 15 amino acids. CDR1 SGHTA and CDR2 FQGNSA come from the germline V gene. Trimming removed 2 bases from V and 8 bases from J; junction bases left unmatched: 8. CDR3 in amino acids: CASSLPGQGGPGYTF. The CDR3 DNA is TGTGCCAGCAGCTTACCTGGACAGGGGGGGCCGGGCTACACCTTC.

V is TRBV10-3 and J is TRBJ2-3; 7 nucleotides align to TRBD2. The CDR3 sequence is 14 residues long. The junction had 5 bases not matched to a gene; V was cut back by 4 bases and J by 4 bases. Germline V CDR1 and CDR2: ENHRY, SYGVKD. The CDR3 protein is CAISATSLPDTQYF. CDR3 in DNA: TGTGCCATCAGTGCGACTAGCCTCCCAGATACGCAGTATTTT.

This chain connects TRBV6-5 to TRBJ1-2, with D perhaps TRBD1 (5 bases). The germline V gene has CDR1 MNHEY and CDR2 SVGAGI. V lost 7 bases and J 8 bases, leaving 8 bases between the germline ends. CDR3 length equals 10 residues. The CDR3 sequence is CASKGQGYTF. The CDR3 DNA follows: TGTGCCAGCAAGGGGCAGGGCTACACCTTC.

This clone was recorded only once. The chain couples TRBV5-6 to TRBJ2-5; 8 nucleotides align to TRBD1. The CDR3 length is 16 residues. Germline values: CDR1 SGHDT, CDR2 YYEEEE. The junction had 12 bases not matched to a gene; V was cut back by 3 bases and J by 5 bases. In DNA, the CDR3 is TGTGCCAGCAGCTCTATGACAGGGGACGCGAGGGAGACCCAGTACTTC. As protein: CASSSMTGDARETQYF.

The V gene is TRBV7-8, the J gene TRBJ1-6, with 8 bases matching TRBD1. From germline, CDR1 is SGHVS and CDR2 FQNEAQ. V lost 0 bases, J lost 7 bases, and 8 bases stayed unmatched. This CDR3 contains 17 residues. CDR3 protein: CASSLAHAGGANSPLHF. The DNA of the CDR3 is TGTGCCAGCAGCTTAGCACACGCAGGGGGCGCAAATTCACCCCTCCACTTT.

The chain uses TRBV7-9 and TRBJ1-1, with unresolved D. Trimming took off 1 base at V and 1 base at J, with 4 bases between the two ends. Germline CDR1 SEHNR, CDR2 FQNEAQ (reference sequence). The CDR3 is 13 amino acids. CDR3 in DNA: TGTGCCAGCAGCTTAGACAGGAACACTGAAGCTTTCTTT. It encodes CASSLDRNTEAFF.

This clone was found once. This chain uses TRBV28 with TRBJ1-2; the D gene is possibly TRBD1 (5 bases). The germline gives CDR1 MDHEN, CDR2 SYDVKM. Trimming pared 2 bases from V and 6 bases from J, leaving 19 bases between. CDR3 length: 16 amino acids. CDR3 nucleotides: TGTGCCAGCAGTTTAGGGGCCAGGGTATACGCGGATGGCTACACCTTC. Protein sequence: CASSLGARVYADGYTF.

The J gene is TRBJ2-3, the V gene TRBV7-9, with D maybe TRBD1 (7 bases). The CDR3 consists of 16 residues. Trimming shortened V by 5 bases and J by 1 base, and 16 bases separated the two germline ends. Germline CDR1 is SEHNR and CDR2 is FQNEAQ (reference sequence). The CDR3 here is CASSPKEGQRTDTQYF. CDR3 nucleotides: TGTGCCAGCAGCCCTAAGGAGGGACAGCGCACAGATACGCAGTATTTT.

J is TRBJ2-7 and V is TRBV7-9; tentative D call: TRBD1 (6 bases). CDR3 size: 13 residues. CDR1 is SEHNR and CDR2 is FQNEAQ in the germline V gene (reference sequence). Deletions cut 5 bases from V and 4 bases from J, with 12 bases between. The CDR3 DNA reads as TGTGCCAGCAGCCTCCACCAGGGGTACGAGCAGTACTTC. Its translation is CASSLHQGYEQYF.